This record covers a single T cell receptor beta chain. How the authors handled the data: Using reference gene primer amplification, nucleated cell counts were estimated. Method: immunoSEQ multiplex PCR; TCRdb's copy keeps in-frame clones and lacks some. V and J calls and clone size are as listed in that table; D and trimming were resolved from the DNA. The sample carries some 140,000 clones, 91% recorded once. The sample comes from a study of blood T cell repertoires in COVID-19. About the research overall: The samples span acute and convalescent COVID-19 from the United States, Italy and Spain. PBMCs, B-cell-depleted T cells, or T cells were the source of the cDNA or gDNA that made up the material.

The germline CDR1 and CDR2 sequences are MNHEY and SVGAGI. With V trimmed by 4 bases and J by 8 bases, 10 bases remained unmatched. The CDR3 spans 14 residues. Specimen: peripheral blood. This receptor was identified in a man aged 50-59 years with acute or convalescent COVID-19. V and J are TRBV6-5 and TRBJ2-5; 7 bases line up with TRBD1. In nucleotides, the CDR3 is TGTGCCAGCAGTTTTAACCGGGACAGTCAAACCCAGTACTTC. It translates to CASSFNRDSQTQYF.